The entry below describes one T cell receptor (beta chain). These data belong to a study of cytomegalovirus exposure and HLA in healthy donors. The ends were cut back, 4 bases at V and 0 bases at J, with 15 bases in the middle. Per the germline V gene, CDR1 is LNHDA and CDR2 is SQIVND (reference sequence). The CDR3 sequence is 16 residues long. The PCR used 60 Vbeta and 13 Jbeta primers. Libraries were prepared by immunoSEQ multiplex PCR; TCRdb keeps only in-frame clonotypes and omits some of them. The sample has 100,000 to 150,000 clones; roughly 60% are singletons. The chain combines TRBV19 with TRBJ1-1; D ambiguous. The clonotype was recovered from a woman between 35 and 50 years old in good health and CMV-seronegative. Sequenced input: PBMCs. CDR3 sequence: CASSTLMTNMNTEAFF. The CDR3 nucleotides are TGTGCCAGTAGTACATTAATGACAAATATGAACACTGAAGCTTTCTTT.